Below, one TCR beta chain is given with its context. Its antigen is undetermined. This may be a read error, as it is one base from a much larger clone. The conserved final phenylalanine or tryptophan is absent from the CDR3, which likely points to a read error. This record belongs to a study of Graves' ophthalmopathy and Graves' hyperthyroidism. General study findings and limits: Among expanded thyroid clonotypes above 0.001 frequency, most also occurred in blood.

For repertoire sequencing, the TCR beta CDR3 regions were amplified from RNA transcripts. An opening RT-PCR round employed HTBI primers and preceded a second-round multiplex PCR. One entry per CDR3 protein, called by TCRdb with MiXCR from the multiplex PCR reads. The table records 660,000 or so distinct CDR3 sequences, 35% to 50% of them present only once. The CDR3 totals 14 residues. Germline V CDR1 and CDR2: SGHRS, YFSETQ. V shed 8 bases and J 1 base; nucleotides not matched to a gene: 8. The J gene is TRBJ1-1, the V gene TRBV5-1, with TRBD1 matching 7 bases. Sequenced input: peripheral blood. This TCR derives from an adult man with Graves' ophthalmopathy. CDR3 sequence: CASTRDRANTEAFL. For the CDR3, the DNA is TGCGCCAGTACACGAGACAGGGCGAACACTGAAGCTTTCTTG.